Listed below are T cell receptor beta chains from one sample, sequenced in a study of blood T cells in healthy people across ages. MiXCR, applied by TCRdb to the 5' RACE reads, yields one record per CDR3 protein. The sample lists 1.5 million to 1.8 million distinct CDR3 sequences, 35% to 45% seen once, with around 4% in the top ten. Sequencing was done on a sample of blood. Receptor source: a woman younger than 30 in good health. The CDR3 runs from the conserved cysteine through the conserved F or W. The D gene is left open where the match is weak. Some rows mark clone size as missing; the rest say once, few, many or name a class of expanded clone.

TGTGCCACCAGCGGGGACAGGGTTTCTCTTATCTGGGCCAACGTCCTGACTTTC,CATSGDRVSLIWANVLTF,TRBV15,TRBD1,TRBJ2-6,few
TGCAGTGCTAGAGCAGGGGTTGTCTATGGCTACACCTTC,CSARAGVVYGYTF,TRBV20-1,-,TRBJ1-2,once
TGCAGCGCCGGAAACCCGGAGACCTATGGCTACACCTTC,CSAGNPETYGYTF,TRBV29-1,-,TRBJ1-2,few
TGCAGTGCTAGGTACTACTGGGACAGAAACACTGAAGCTTTCTTT,CSARYYWDRNTEAFF,TRBV20-1,TRBD1,TRBJ1-1,-
TGTGCCAGCAGCTACGTCGGGAGGGAGCAGTTCTTC,CASSYVGREQFF,TRBV14,TRBD2,TRBJ2-1,-
TGTGCCAGCAGCGAGACAGGGGGAGGACACACAGATACGCAGTATTTT,CASSETGGGHTDTQYF,TRBV3-1,TRBD1,TRBJ2-3,-
TGTGCCAGCAGTATTGGACAGGGGGCGGACACTGAAGCTTTCTTT,CASSIGQGADTEAFF,TRBV7-9,TRBD1,TRBJ1-1,-
TGTGCCAGCAGCTTCATGCTGGGGGTTGGTGAAAAACTGTTTTTT,CASSFMLGVGEKLFF,TRBV5-6,-,TRBJ1-4,-
TGTGCCAGCAGCCAAGAATCCCACGAGCAGTACTTC,CASSQESHEQYF,TRBV4-2,-,TRBJ2-7,-
TGCGCCAGCAGCTCGTATCCCGGGTTGGATGAGCAGTTCTTC,CASSSYPGLDEQFF,TRBV5-1,-,TRBJ2-1,few
TGCGCCAGCGAGATAGGGGGTGGGGATACGCAGTATTTT,CASEIGGGDTQYF,TRBV5-1,-,TRBJ2-3,-
TGTGCCAGCAGCTCACAGGGAGTCGCCAATGAGCAGTTCTTC,CASSSQGVANEQFF,TRBV7-2,-,TRBJ2-1,few
TGCGTCAGCAGCCTAAACACCCAGGCAGCCCACACTGAAGCTTTCTTT,CVSSLNTQAAHTEAFF,TRBV4-1,-,TRBJ1-1,-
TGTGCCAGCAGCTTAATGTGGACTAGCGGAGAGACCCAGTACTTC,CASSLMWTSGETQYF,TRBV11-2,TRBD2,TRBJ2-5,few
TGTGCCAGCAGCCAAGAAGTCAGCGCCAATGAGCAGTTCTTC,CASSQEVSANEQFF,TRBV4-2,-,TRBJ2-1,-